This T cell receptor (beta chain) came from a study of regulatory and conventional T cells in RAG deficiency. Study conclusions and caveats: In Omenn syndrome, Treg and Tconv repertoires overlapped >85%. Omenn syndrome and CID/AS patients had approximately 100-fold fewer unique Treg TCR beta sequences, versus around 9.8-fold elsewhere.

Measured with immunoSEQ multiplex PCR; TCRdb has only the in-frame clones, and not every one. The repertoire holds tens of thousands of clones, with 70% to 90% as singletons. This clone was picked up one time. Its target is unknown. The germline CDR1 and CDR2 sequences are MDHEN and SYDVKM. V lost 3 bases and J 2 bases, leaving 7 bases between the germline ends. The CDR3 loop spans 13 amino acids. These data also featured in a second study, about regulatory T cells. This second report adds: The PCR used 52 TRBV and 13 TRBJ primers.

The clonotype was recovered from a human donor in good health. The V call is TRBV28, the J call TRBJ1-2, with D tentatively TRBD1 (5 bases). The sample was CD8+ T cells sorted from blood. DNA for the CDR3: TGTGCCAGCAGTTTCGGGGGGAACTATGGCTACACCTTC. The encoded protein is CASSFGGNYGYTF.